The next 6 T cell receptor beta chains were all read from a single sample in a study of T cell repertoires in cytomegalovirus infection (dated by TCRdb to about 2019). The instrument given in TCRdb is Illumina HiSeq 1500. TCRdb ran its own pipeline on the public reads, namely fastp trimming at Q25 and MiXCR clone calling, and kept in-frame beta chains. For every CDR3 protein sequence, its rows merge into one entry that carries the most common genes and DNA. The sample records fewer than 950,000 distinct CDR3 sequences, roughly 33% of which are singletons. Under 15% of the sample rests with the top ten. The treatment or condition label corresponds to: in vitro stimulation with specific CMV peptide epitopes to enrich CMV-specific T cells. Antigens for these TCRs are unknown. The specimen was cultured CD8+ T cells from PBMCs, collected from culture after CMV antigen stimulation. The source of these receptors is a human donor in good health (CMV status not recorded). Some clones in this sample may be carry-over from other donors' samples.

This clonotype was seen a few times. J is TRBJ1-5 and V is TRBV20-1; the D is unclear. The CDR3 length is 14 residues. Germline V gene sequence: CDR1 DFQATT, CDR2 SNEGSKA (reference sequence). Trimming left V 6 bases short and J 2 bases short, with 14 bases between. The CDR3 nucleotides are TGCAGTGCGGGAGGTGAGGTGGGCAATCAGCCCCAGCATTTT. It codes for CSAGGEVGNQPQHF.

This clonotype was seen ten or more times. The chain recombines TRBV12-3 or TRBV12-4 with TRBJ2-1; no definite D call. The CDR3 has 13 residues. The V end was cut by 8 bases, the J end by 0 bases, with 8 bases between. This chain's CDR3 is CASRMSSYNEQFF. CDR3 nucleotide sequence: TGTGCCAGCCGTATGAGCTCCTACAATGAGCAGTTCTTC.

Of note for this clonotype: One end of the junction fails to match germline, which may point to a read error. The V call is TRBV10-3, the J call TRBJ2-6, with 7 bases identical to TRBD1. The CDR3 contains 18 residues. CDR1 ENHRY and CDR2 SYGVKD come from the germline V gene. CDR3 DNA sequence: TGTGCCATCAGTGCCCCGGGACAGATTAACTCTGGGGCCAACATCCTGACTTTC. Translating gives CAISAPGQINSGANILTF.

The rearrangement uses TRBV4-3 and TRBJ2-1, with TRBD1 matching over 10 bases. Germline V lookup: CDR1 LGHNA, CDR2 YSLEER. The J segment lost 8 bases and the V segment lost 5 bases, leaving 12 bases of the junction unmatched. The CDR3 runs 16 residues. CDR3 region: CASSGPGDRGIDEQFF. The CDR3 DNA is TGCGCCAGCAGCGGTCCCGGGGACAGGGGTATAGATGAGCAGTTCTTC.

The rearrangement uses TRBV18 and TRBJ2-5; no reliable D call. The CDR3 covers 14 residues. Trimming cost V 2 bases and J 2 bases, with 9 bases left between them. CDR1 is KGHSH and CDR2 is LQKENI in the germline V gene. Here the CDR3 reads CASSPTDQQETQYF. In DNA, the CDR3 is TGTGCCAGCTCACCAACCGACCAACAAGAGACCCAGTACTTC.

The genes are TRBV6-2 or TRBV6-3 and TRBJ1-6, with unresolved D. Per the germline V gene, CDR1 is MNHEY and CDR2 is SVGEGT. CDR3 size: 12 residues. The germline V and J ends were trimmed by 1 base and 15 bases, with 10 bases remaining between them. The CDR3 here is CASSYYPEFLHF. The CDR3 nucleotides read TGTGCCAGCAGTTACTACCCAGAATTCCTCCACTTT.